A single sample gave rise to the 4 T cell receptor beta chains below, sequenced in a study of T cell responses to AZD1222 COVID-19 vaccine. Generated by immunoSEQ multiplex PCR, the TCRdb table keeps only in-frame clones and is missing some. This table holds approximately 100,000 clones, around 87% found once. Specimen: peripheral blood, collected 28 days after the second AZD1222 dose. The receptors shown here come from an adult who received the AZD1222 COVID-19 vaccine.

This chain's CDR3 is CASYPGFGNQPQHF. The CDR3 DNA reads as TGTGCCAGCTACCCAGGGTTCGGGAATCAGCCCCAGCATTTT. V gene TRBV6-5 combines with J gene TRBJ1-5; perhaps TRBD1 as D (5 bases). Germline CDR1 MNHEY, CDR2 SVGAGI. Trimming stripped 8 bases from V and 4 bases from J, with 15 bases between. The CDR3 length is 14 residues.

In nucleotides, the CDR3 is TGCGCCAGCAGCCCGGACCTGAATTACGAGCAGTACTTC. It specifies CASSPDLNYEQYF. The chain recombines TRBV5-1 with TRBJ2-7, with D unresolved. The V gene lost 4 bases and the J gene lost 4 bases, with 12 bases spanning the gap. This CDR3 spans 13 amino acids. CDR1 and CDR2 from the germline V gene are SGHRS and YFSETQ.

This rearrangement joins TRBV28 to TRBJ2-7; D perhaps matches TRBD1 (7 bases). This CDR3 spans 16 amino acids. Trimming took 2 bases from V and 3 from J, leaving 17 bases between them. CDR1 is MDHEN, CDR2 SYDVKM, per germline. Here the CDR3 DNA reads TGTGCCAGCAGTTTAGGAGGGGGCGGACTCCACTACGAGCAGTACTTC. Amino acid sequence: CASSLGGGGLHYEQYF.

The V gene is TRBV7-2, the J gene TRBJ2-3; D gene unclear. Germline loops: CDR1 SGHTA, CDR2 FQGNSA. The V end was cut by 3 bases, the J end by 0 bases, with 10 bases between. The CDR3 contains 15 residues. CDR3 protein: CASSFQFLSTDTQYF. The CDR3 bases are TGTGCCAGCAGCTTTCAATTCCTAAGCACAGATACGCAGTATTTT.